This TCR beta chain was documented in a study of T cells after yellow fever vaccination. About the research overall: Low-cell-number fractions were prepared with SMART-Seq v4 Ultra Low Input.

TCRdb itself ran the 5' RACE reads through MiXCR, one entry per CDR3 protein. The sample includes approximately 550,000 distinct CDR3 sequences, approximately 13% of them seen just once. This clonotype was seen only a few times. Germline V lookup: CDR1 LGHNA, CDR2 YSLEER. The CDR3 has 18 residues. V shed 2 bases, J shed 8 bases, and the junction held 17 bases outside the gene matches. The origin of this receptor is a man aged 25 to 40 who received the YFV17D yellow fever vaccine. The input for sequencing was PBMCs, taken on the day of the yellow fever booster vaccination. The V call is TRBV4-3, the J call TRBJ2-1; TRBD2 matches 8 bases. The CDR3 region has the DNA TGCGCCAGCAGCCAAAAAGGCCGGGGCAGCGGGAGTGGGGATGAGCAGTTCTTC. Amino acids: CASSQKGRGSGSGDEQFF.